This TCR beta chain was recovered during a study of T cells in Graves' hyperthyroidism and ophthalmopathy. This clonotype was observed many times. Its antigen is not known. Notes on the study in general: Ophthalmopathy, which appeared later, was predicted by the model a median roughly 6.6 months before onset. Most thyroid clonotypes expanded above 0.001 were also detected in blood.

The CDR3 is 15 residues long. Deletions cut 4 bases from V and 2 bases from J, with 14 bases between. Germline CDR1 SGHAT, CDR2 FQDESV (reference sequence). Researchers took RNA transcripts and amplified the TCR beta CDR3 regions from them. The primer set for the first-round RT-PCR of the TCR CDR3 was HTBI. Each CDR3 protein is one row after TCRdb ran MiXCR on the multiplex PCR reads. The repertoire includes fewer than 350,000 distinct CDR3 sequences, 13% to 15% of them detected once, and roughly 31% sits in the top ten. Sequencing input: blood. The TCR comes from a woman between 45 and 65 years old with Graves' hyperthyroidism that later progressed to Graves' ophthalmopathy. The genes are TRBV11-1 and TRBJ1-1; D possibly corresponds to TRBD1 (5 bases). The chain's CDR3 is CASSSKGTVNTEAFF. Written as DNA, the CDR3 is TGTGCCAGCAGCTCTAAGGGGACGGTAAACACTGAAGCTTTCTTT.